This passage covers 22 T cell receptor beta chains from one sample sequenced in a study of control samples from healthy donors and cancer patients. TCRdb's copy holds only in-frame clones and misses some; the assay was immunoSEQ multiplex PCR. The sample carries hundreds of thousands of clones, roughly 90% recorded once. Sequencing used PBMCs. The receptors here all came from a man aged 35 to 55 with head and neck cancer.

This sequence joins TRBV24-1 and TRBJ1-5, with D possibly being TRBD1 (5 bases). Between the trimmed V and J ends, which lost 9 bases and 0 bases, there was a span of 8 bases. The CDR3 totals 13 residues. Germline V gives CDR1 KGHDR, CDR2 SFDVKD. The CDR3, as DNA: TGTGCCACCCAGCAGGGTAGCAATCAGCCCCAGCATTTT. Amino acids: CATQQGSNQPQHF.

The chain has TRBV6-4 and TRBJ2-5; D ambiguous. Between the trimmed V and J ends, which lost 6 bases and 0 bases, there was a span of 8 bases. The CDR3 totals 13 residues. CDR1 is MRHNA and CDR2 is SNTAGT in the germline V gene. This CDR3 is CASSRRHQETQYF. The CDR3 DNA follows: TGTGCCAGCAGCCGACGGCACCAAGAGACCCAGTACTTC.

This chain connects TRBV5-1 to TRBJ2-2; tentatively, D is TRBD1 or TRBD2 (6 bases each). From germline, CDR1 is SGHRS and CDR2 YFSETQ. CDR3 size: 13 residues. V was clipped by 4 bases and J by 6 bases, with 10 bases between them. The CDR3 DNA reads TGCGCCAGCAGCATGAGGGGGGCCGGGGAGCTGTTTTTT. It translates to CASSMRGAGELFF.

This chain links TRBV19 with TRBJ2-3; tentatively, D is TRBD2 (6 bases). Germline CDR1 is LNHDA and CDR2 is SQIVND (reference sequence). Trimming removed 5 bases at V and 1 base at J, with 16 bases between. CDR3 length equals 16 residues. The CDR3 protein is CASSSRGTGGTDTQYF. The DNA of the CDR3 is TGTGCCAGTAGTTCCCGGGGGACGGGGGGCACAGATACGCAGTATTTT.

This chain links TRBV30 with TRBJ2-7; 7 nucleotides agree with TRBD1. J was trimmed by 3 bases and V by 3 bases; bases with no gene match: 5. This CDR3 is built from 13 residues. In germline, CDR1 is GTSNPN, CDR2 SVGIG (reference sequence). The CDR3 is CAWREGAFYEQYF. The DNA for the CDR3 is TGTGCCTGGAGAGAGGGGGCCTTCTACGAGCAGTACTTC.

Here the CDR3 reads CASSLDRGGEQYF. The CDR3 DNA sequence: TGTGCCAGCAGCTTAGATAGGGGTGGGGAGCAGTACTTC. The gene calls are TRBV11-2 and TRBJ2-7; tentatively, D is TRBD1 (5 bases). Trimming removed 0 bases at V and 7 bases at J, with 10 bases between. Germline CDR1 is SGHAT and CDR2 is FQNNGV. The CDR3 has 13 amino acids.

J is TRBJ2-1 and V is TRBV2, with TRBD2 matching 7 bases. The germline V gene has CDR1 SNHLY and CDR2 FYNNEI. Losses at the gene ends were 1 base for V and 4 bases for J; bases not matched to a gene: 4. CDR3 size: 15 residues. Written as DNA, the CDR3 is TGTGCCAGCAGTGAAGGGGCTAGCGGTTACAATGAGCAGTTCTTC. This codes for CASSEGASGYNEQFF.

This clone has only a few counts. V is TRBV28 and J is TRBJ1-4; TRBD1 aligns across 10 bases. The germline CDR1 and CDR2 sequences are MDHEN and SYDVKM. V gave up 6 bases and J gave up 8 bases; unmatched junction bases: 12. The CDR3 contains 16 residues. The chain's CDR3 is CASSHPGGTGAEKLFF. The CDR3 DNA follows: TGTGCCAGCAGCCACCCTGGAGGGACAGGGGCCGAAAAACTGTTTTTT.

The chain links TRBV4-3 to TRBJ1-2; 8 nucleotides align to TRBD1. Germline loops: CDR1 LGHNA, CDR2 YSLEER. The CDR3 extends over 15 amino acids. The junction had 7 bases not matched to a gene; V was cut back by 3 bases and J by 4 bases. CDR3 nucleotide sequence: TGCGCCAGCAGCCAGTGGGACAGGTCGATCTATGGCTACACCTTC. Translating gives CASSQWDRSIYGYTF.

J is TRBJ1-1 and V is TRBV19; tentative D call: TRBD1 (6 bases). V was shortened by 5 bases and J by 4 bases, with 14 bases between the two germline ends. Germline CDR1 is LNHDA and CDR2 is SQIVND (reference sequence). The CDR3 is 14 amino acids. This CDR3 is CASSGGQFVTEAFF. In DNA, the CDR3 is TGTGCCAGTAGTGGCGGACAGTTCGTCACTGAAGCTTTCTTT.

The chain is built from TRBV28 and TRBJ2-7; TRBD2 might be the D (5 bases). This CDR3 is built from 15 residues. Trimming removed 3 bases from V and 2 bases from J, with 14 bases in between. The germline CDR1 and CDR2 sequences are MDHEN and SYDVKM. This chain's CDR3 is CASSLQLGAAYEQYF. DNA for the CDR3: TGTGCCAGCAGTTTGCAGCTGGGAGCGGCCTACGAGCAGTACTTC.

The chain uses TRBV7-9 and TRBJ2-1, with TRBD1 matching over 10 bases. The length of the CDR3 is 15 residues. V trimming: 5 bases; J trimming: 1 base; junction bases outside the gene matches: 2. Germline values: CDR1 SEHNR, CDR2 FQNEAQ (reference sequence). The CDR3 spells CASSLGQGSYNEQFF. CDR3 in DNA: TGTGCCAGCAGCCTGGGACAGGGGTCCTACAATGAGCAGTTCTTC.

This clone was observed a few times. The chain employs TRBV19 and TRBJ2-2, with 11 bases aligning to TRBD2. There are 19 residues in the CDR3. Germline CDR1 and CDR2: LNHDA and SQIVND (reference sequence). V lost 4 bases, J lost 0 bases, and 10 bases stayed unmatched. CDR3 protein: CASSTRLAGTLTNTGELFF. The CDR3 coding sequence is TGTGCCAGTAGTACCCGACTAGCGGGGACCCTAACGAACACCGGGGAGCTGTTTTTT.

This clone was counted only a few times. This rearrangement joins TRBV6-1 to TRBJ1-5, with TRBD1 as a possible D gene (5 bases). Germline V gives CDR1 MNHNS, CDR2 SASEGT. V dropped 1 base and J dropped 6 bases, with 13 bases sitting between them. The CDR3 contains 15 residues. The CDR3 sequence is CASSEGAGVAQPQHF. The CDR3 DNA reads as TGTGCCAGCAGTGAAGGGGCGGGGGTTGCTCAGCCCCAGCATTTT.

The chain links TRBV7-9 to TRBJ2-2; unclear D gene. Germline V CDR1 and CDR2: SEHNR, FQNEAQ (reference sequence). V was pared by 0 bases and J by 6 bases, with 8 bases between. The CDR3 runs to 14 residues. The DNA of the CDR3 is TGTGCCAGCAGCTTAGCGCTCGAGGCCGGGGAGCTGTTTTTT. The encoded protein is CASSLALEAGELFF.

The CDR3: CASSQVGGIGNQPQHF. The CDR3 DNA follows: TGTGCCAGCAGCCAAGTTGGGGGAATAGGCAATCAGCCCCAGCATTTT. This rearrangement joins TRBV4-2 to TRBJ1-5; the D gene is possibly TRBD1 (5 bases). V was shortened by 1 base and J by 2 bases, with 12 bases between the two germline ends. Per the germline V gene, CDR1 is LGHNA and CDR2 is YNFKEQ. The CDR3 has 16 residues.

This chain joins TRBV21-1 and TRBJ1-5; TRBD1, the table's D call, was not compared with the DNA. TRBV21-1 counts as a pseudogene. The CDR3 runs to 23 residues. CDR3 residues: CASSMLTRPPGQGSPYSNQPQHF. As DNA, the CDR3 is TGTGCCAGCAGCATGCTAACTCGACCGCCGGGACAGGGAAGTCCCTATAGCAATCAGCCCCAGCATTTT.

This rearrangement joins TRBV24-1 to TRBJ2-2; 12 bases are shared with TRBD2. CDR1 is KGHDR and CDR2 is SFDVKD in the germline V gene. This CDR3 has 18 residues. With 10 bases clipped from V and 0 bases from J, the junction kept 11 bases outside the gene matches. CDR3 loop: CATQGASGRGANTGELFF. The CDR3 nucleotides read TGTGCCACTCAGGGGGCTAGCGGGAGGGGCGCGAACACCGGGGAGCTGTTTTTT.

The chain carries TRBV30 and TRBJ2-7; 9 nucleotides line up with TRBD1. V lost 3 bases and J lost 4; bases outside the gene matches: 7. The CDR3 extends over 14 amino acids. From germline, CDR1 is GTSNPN and CDR2 SVGIG (reference sequence). CDR3 DNA: TGTGCCTGGAGAAAAACAGGGGGCAGGTACGAGCAGTACTTC. It translates to CAWRKTGGRYEQYF.

The V call is TRBV5-4, the J call TRBJ2-1; D is perhaps TRBD1 (6 bases). Trimming cost V 4 bases and J 6 bases, with 17 bases left between them. CDR1 is SGHNT, CDR2 YYREEE, per germline (reference sequence). The CDR3 has 15 amino acids. The CDR3 reads CASSPNTGSGNEQFF. The CDR3 DNA reads TGTGCCAGCAGCCCTAATACAGGGTCGGGCAATGAGCAGTTCTTC. Looking up the rest from reference TRBV5-4 and TRBJ2-1 gives the full variable domain: ETGVTQSPTHLIKTRGQQVTLRCSSQSGHNTVSWYQQALGQGPQFIFQYYREEENGRGNFPPRFSGLQFPNYSSELNVNALELDDSALYLCASSPNTGSGNEQFFGPGTRLTVL.

The J gene is TRBJ1-1, the V gene TRBV11-3; D perhaps matches TRBD1 (5 bases). Trimming pared 0 bases from V and 4 bases from J, leaving 6 bases between. Germline CDR1 is SGHNT and CDR2 is YENEEA. This CDR3 is 13 amino acids long. The DNA for the CDR3 is TGTGCCAGCAGCTTAGACAGGGCCACTGAAGCTTTCTTT. It is translated as CASSLDRATEAFF.

V is TRBV25-1 and J is TRBJ1-4; 9 bases agree with TRBD1. Losses at the gene ends were 6 bases for V and 0 bases for J; bases not matched to a gene: 11. From germline, CDR1 is MGHDK and CDR2 SYGVNS. The CDR3 is made up of 18 amino acids. This CDR3 is CASRPGQGLGATNEKLFF. CDR3 nucleotide sequence: TGTGCCAGCAGGCCGGGACAGGGTTTAGGTGCAACTAATGAAAAACTGTTTTTT.